These 23 T cell receptor beta chains were sequenced from one sample in a study of shared clonotypes between healthy human individuals. Assay used: immunoSEQ multiplex PCR; TCRdb lists only in-frame clones, some missing. This sample has 1.5 million to 2.5 million clones, with 85% to 95% found just once. In the naive CD8 group, cells lacked CD45RO and were positively selected for CCR7, so terminally differentiated effector memory CD45RA+ cells were left out. Specimen: naive CD8+ T cells sorted from blood. These receptors were taken from a man younger than 30 in good health.

The chain employs TRBV5-1 and TRBJ1-1; D is ambiguous. V was clipped by 4 bases and J by 0 bases, with 10 bases between them. CDR3 size: 14 residues. Looked up from germline, CDR1 is SGHRS and CDR2 is YFSETQ. CDR3 coding DNA: TGCGCCAGCAGCCCATCGACCCTGAACACTGAAGCTTTCTTT. It yields the protein CASSPSTLNTEAFF.

The CDR3 coding sequence is TGTGCCAGCAGTCACCGGACTTCATATGGCTACACCTTC. Its protein is CASSHRTSYGYTF. V usage is TRBV28 and J usage is TRBJ1-2; no clear D gene. Germline values: CDR1 MDHEN, CDR2 SYDVKM. V lost 5 bases, J lost 5 bases, and 12 bases lay in between. The CDR3 is made up of 13 amino acids.

This sequence joins TRBV7-9 and TRBJ2-7; 12 nucleotides line up with TRBD1. The CDR3 is 16 residues long. Germline loops: CDR1 SEHNR, CDR2 FQNEAQ (reference sequence). The V gene end was trimmed by 5 bases and the J gene end by 2 bases; junction bases not matched to a gene: 7. The CDR3 loop is CASSNPGQGAAYEQYF. As DNA, the CDR3 is TGTGCCAGCAGCAATCCGGGACAGGGGGCCGCCTACGAGCAGTACTTC.

The V gene is TRBV5-3, the J gene TRBJ1-5; D is unresolved. TRBV5-3 belongs to the ORF category, with a function that is uncertain. This CDR3 is built from 12 residues. Trimming took off 10 bases at V and 4 bases at J, with 12 bases between the two ends. The CDR3 nucleotides read TGTGCCCCCCTTCGCAGGAATCAGCCCCAGCATTTT. As protein: CAPLRRNQPQHF.

The chain recombines TRBV9 with TRBJ2-5; TRBD1 aligns across 8 bases. V shed 0 bases, J shed 5 bases, and the junction held 6 bases outside the gene matches. The CDR3 spans 15 residues. Germline CDR1 SGDLS, CDR2 YYNGEE. This CDR3 is CASSVGGTGLETQYF. Written as DNA, the CDR3 is TGTGCCAGCAGCGTAGGAGGGACAGGTTTGGAGACCCAGTACTTC. The full variable domain, its missing parts supplied by reference TRBV9 and TRBJ2-5, is DSGVTQTPKHLITATGQRVTLRCSPRSGDLSVYWYQQSLDQGLQFLIQYYNGEERAKGNILERFSAQQFPDLHSELNLSSLELGDSALYFCASSVGGTGLETQYFGPGTRLLVL.

On this clone: The junction does not match germline at one end; this may be a read error. The CDR3 is CASSIDLTAPSVF. CDR3 nucleotide sequence: TGTGCCAGTAGTATCGACTTGACAGCACCATCGGTCTTC. The rearrangement joins TRBV19 to TRBJ2-7; D perhaps matches TRBD1 (5 bases). CDR3 length: 13 residues. Per the germline V gene, CDR1 is LNHDA and CDR2 is SQIVND (reference sequence). The entire variable domain, with the rest obtained from reference TRBV19 and TRBJ2-7, is as follows: DGGITQSPKYLFRKEGQNVTLSCEQNLNHDAMYWYRQDPGQGLRLIYYSQIVNDFQKGDIAEGYSVSREKKESFPLTVTSAQKNPTAFYLCASSIDLTAPSVFGPGTRLTVT.

V gene TRBV7-6 combines with J gene TRBJ2-1, with 16 bases aligning to TRBD2. V lost 0 bases, J lost 8 bases, and 4 bases stayed unmatched. Germline CDR1 reads SGHVS; CDR2 reads FNYEAQ. This CDR3 spans 17 amino acids. The CDR3 is CASSLAGTSGRGDEQFF. In nucleotides, the CDR3 is TGTGCCAGCAGCTTAGCCGGGACTAGCGGGAGGGGCGATGAGCAGTTCTTC.

DNA of the CDR3: TGTGCCAGCAGCATAGCGGGACGCGAAGAGACCCAGTACTTC. Its protein product is CASSIAGREETQYF. The chain couples TRBV9 to TRBJ2-5; TRBD2 matches at 8 bases. J gave up 3 bases and V 4 bases, and 5 bases lay outside the gene matches. Germline CDR1 is SGDLS and CDR2 is YYNGEE. The length of the CDR3 is 14 residues. Full variable domain (outside the CDR3, taken from reference TRBV9 and TRBJ2-5): DSGVTQTPKHLITATGQRVTLRCSPRSGDLSVYWYQQSLDQGLQFLIQYYNGEERAKGNILERFSAQQFPDLHSELNLSSLELGDSALYFCASSIAGREETQYFGPGTRLLVL.

The rearrangement joins TRBV27 to TRBJ1-2; D possibly corresponds to TRBD1 (6 bases). V lost 1 base, J lost 4 bases, and 10 bases lay in between. CDR3 length: 14 amino acids. Germline CDR1 is MNHEY and CDR2 is SMNVEV (reference sequence). The CDR3 loop reads CASSLFSGAYGYTF. As DNA, the CDR3 is TGTGCCAGCAGTTTATTTTCGGGGGCCTATGGCTACACCTTC.

The V gene is TRBV5-4, the J gene TRBJ1-2; a possible D gene is TRBD1 (5 bases). V was clipped by 4 bases and J by 6 bases, with 10 bases between them. The germline CDR1 and CDR2 sequences are SGHNT and YYREEE (reference sequence). The length of the CDR3 is 12 residues. CDR3 sequence: CASSPGTNGYTF. The CDR3 region has the DNA TGTGCCAGCAGCCCGGGGACGAATGGCTACACCTTC. Full variable domain (outside the CDR3, taken from reference TRBV5-4 and TRBJ1-2): ETGVTQSPTHLIKTRGQQVTLRCSSQSGHNTVSWYQQALGQGPQFIFQYYREEENGRGNFPPRFSGLQFPNYSSELNVNALELDDSALYLCASSPGTNGYTFGSGTRLTVV.

V usage is TRBV6-1 and J usage is TRBJ2-1, with a possible D match to TRBD2 (7 bases). Germline values: CDR1 MNHNS, CDR2 SASEGT. Between the trimmed V and J ends, which lost 3 bases and 3 bases, there was a span of 15 bases. This CDR3 contains 16 residues. CDR3 in amino acids: CASSDFSGGDYNEQFF. The CDR3 region has the DNA TGTGCCAGCAGTGACTTTTCGGGGGGCGACTACAATGAGCAGTTCTTC.

Points on this clone: The same CDR3 also results from other DNA sequences found in this sample. DNA for the CDR3: TGTGCCAGCAGCTTAGTTGGTCTAGCAGACAATGAGCAGTTCTTC. Translation: CASSLVGLADNEQFF. The V and J genes are TRBV13 and TRBJ2-1; possible D gene TRBD2, 5 bases. The CDR3 has 15 amino acids. Trimming removed 1 base at V and 5 bases at J, with 12 bases between. Germline assignment: CDR1 PRHDT and CDR2 FYEKMQ (reference sequence).

The chain employs TRBV11-1 and TRBJ1-1; no definite D call. Germline assignment: CDR1 SGHAT and CDR2 FQDESV (reference sequence). Trimming removed 2 bases at V and 3 bases at J, with 7 bases between. There are 13 residues in the CDR3. The CDR3 DNA reads as TGTGCCAGCAGCTTACTGGGGTACACTGAAGCTTTCTTT. This translates into CASSLLGYTEAFF.

The CDR3 DNA reads TGCGCCAGCAGCCAAGAGCGGGAAGACAGTCTGTACTACGAGCAGTACTTC. This encodes CASSQEREDSLYYEQYF. V gene TRBV4-3 combines with J gene TRBJ2-7; D may be TRBD2 (6 bases). Between the trimmed V and J ends, which lost 0 bases and 3 bases, there was a span of 18 bases. The V gene's germline CDR1 is LGHNA and CDR2 YSLEER. The CDR3 has 17 residues.

The chain joins TRBV7-9 to TRBJ1-2; weak D call: TRBD1 (5 bases). CDR3 length: 13 residues. The ends were cut back, 2 bases at V and 6 bases at J, with 10 bases in the middle. Germline values: CDR1 SEHNR, CDR2 FQNEAQ (reference sequence). CDR3 protein: CASSLPGVHGYTF. In DNA, the CDR3 is TGTGCCAGCAGCTTACCGGGGGTCCATGGCTACACCTTC. Filled out from reference TRBV7-9 and TRBJ1-2, the complete variable domain reads DTGVSQNPRHKITKRGQNVTFRCDPISEHNRLYWYRQTLGQGPEFLTYFQNEAQLEKSRLLSDRFSAERPKGSFSTLEIQRTEQGDSAMYLCASSLPGVHGYTFGSGTRLTVV.

The chain employs TRBV7-9 and TRBJ1-1; TRBD1 agrees at 10 bases. The germline gives CDR1 SEHNR, CDR2 FQNEAQ (reference sequence). J gave up 4 bases and V 2 bases, and 1 base lay outside the gene matches. The CDR3 has 14 amino acids. CDR3 in amino acids: CASSLRTGGTEAFF. Written as DNA, the CDR3 is TGTGCCAGCAGCTTACGGACAGGGGGCACTGAAGCTTTCTTT.

This chain links TRBV5-5 with TRBJ1-1; the match to TRBD1 covers 8 bases. Looked up from germline, CDR1 is SGHKS and CDR2 is YYEKEE (reference sequence). The CDR3 is 13 residues long. J lost 6 bases, V lost 4 bases, and 5 bases had no gene match. CDR3 DNA: TGTGCCAGCAGCCTATTGACAGGGGCTGAAGCTTTCTTT. Its protein is CASSLLTGAEAFF.

J is TRBJ2-7 and V is TRBV27; D tentatively fits TRBD1 or TRBD2 (7 bases each). This CDR3 is 14 amino acids long. Trimming left V 5 bases short and J 6 bases short, with 17 bases between. Germline V gene sequence: CDR1 MNHEY, CDR2 SMNVEV (reference sequence). The CDR3 loop is CASSGLRGGVEQYF. The CDR3 nucleotides are TGTGCCAGCAGTGGCCTCAGGGGGGGAGTCGAGCAGTACTTC.

CDR3 amino acids: CASSVPGPSHEQYF. DNA for the CDR3: TGTGCCAGCAGTGTACCGGGACCGTCTCACGAGCAGTACTTC. The chain carries TRBV2 and TRBJ2-7; the D gene could be TRBD1 or TRBD2 (5 bases each). The CDR3 sequence is 14 residues long. CDR1 SNHLY and CDR2 FYNNEI come from the germline V gene. The germline V and J ends were trimmed by 4 bases and 5 bases, with 15 bases remaining between them.

The V gene is TRBV7-8, the J gene TRBJ2-7; D possibly corresponds to TRBD1 (5 bases). The germline V and J ends were trimmed by 5 bases and 2 bases, with 19 bases remaining between them. Germline assignment: CDR1 SGHVS and CDR2 FQNEAQ. This CDR3 comprises 16 residues. DNA of the CDR3: TGTGCCAGCAGCCCCCGGCGAGGTGCAGGGCCCTACGAGCAGTACTTC. Amino acid sequence: CASSPRRGAGPYEQYF. The full variable domain, with the rest looked up from reference TRBV7-8 and TRBJ2-7, is GAGVSQSPRYKVAKRGQDVALRCDPISGHVSLFWYQQALGQGPEFLTYFQNEAQLDKSGLPSDRFFAERPEGSVSTLKIQRTQQEDSAVYLCASSPRRGAGPYEQYFGPGTRLTVT.

A single count supports this clone. The rearrangement uses TRBV14 and TRBJ1-2; D may be TRBD1 (6 bases). Germline CDR1 is SGHDN and CDR2 is FVKESK. The germline V and J ends were trimmed by 3 bases and 2 bases, with 10 bases remaining between them. The CDR3 has 14 residues. The CDR3 DNA follows: TGTGCCAGCAGCCACTACAGGGAAAACTATGGCTACACCTTC. This encodes CASSHYRENYGYTF.

V is TRBV7-9 and J is TRBJ2-1; D may be TRBD2 (5 bases). The CDR3 length is 16 residues. V lost 5 bases, J lost 2 bases, and 16 bases lay in between. CDR1 and CDR2 (germline): SEHNR, FQNEAQ (reference sequence). The DNA for the CDR3 is TGTGCCAGCAGCCCTACTGGCGGGTACCCCTACAATGAGCAGTTCTTC. As protein: CASSPTGGYPYNEQFF.

The gene calls are TRBV11-2 and TRBJ1-6; no clear D. This CDR3 comprises 15 residues. Germline V gene data show CDR1 as SGHAT and CDR2 as FQNNGV. V was cut by 7 bases and J by 8 bases, with 18 bases left in between. This CDR3 reads CASTPRDPLDSPLHF. As DNA, the CDR3 is TGTGCCAGCACCCCCCGGGATCCCCTGGATTCACCCCTCCACTTT.